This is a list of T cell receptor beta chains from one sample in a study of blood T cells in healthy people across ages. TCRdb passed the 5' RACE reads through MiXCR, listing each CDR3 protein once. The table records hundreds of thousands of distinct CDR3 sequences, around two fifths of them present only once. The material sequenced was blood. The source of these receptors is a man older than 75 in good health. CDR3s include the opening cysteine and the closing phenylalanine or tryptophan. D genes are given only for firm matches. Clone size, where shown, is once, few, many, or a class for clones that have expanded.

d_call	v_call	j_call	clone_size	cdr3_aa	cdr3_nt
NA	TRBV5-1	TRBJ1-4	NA	CASSSHGTSGGGTNEKLFF	TGCGCCAGCAGCTCGCACGGGACATCCGGGGGTGGAACTAATGAAAAACTGTTTTTT
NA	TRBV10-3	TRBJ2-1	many	CAISESLGAGHEQFF	TGTGCCATCAGTGAGTCTCTTGGGGCTGGCCATGAGCAGTTCTTC
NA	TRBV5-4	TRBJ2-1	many	CASSGTVPEGWFF	TGTGCCAGCAGCGGGACTGTCCCAGAGGGGTGGTTCTTC
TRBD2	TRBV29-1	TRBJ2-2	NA	CSAGSTSANTGELFF	TGCAGCGCTGGGTCGACTAGCGCGAACACCGGGGAGCTGTTTTTT
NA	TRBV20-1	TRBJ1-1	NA	CSARDPGVTEAFF	TGCAGTGCTAGAGATCCGGGAGTTACTGAAGCTTTCTTT
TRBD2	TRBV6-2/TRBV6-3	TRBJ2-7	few	CASRRTSGRPSSYEQYF	TGTGCCAGCAGAAGGACTAGCGGGAGGCCGAGCTCCTACGAGCAGTACTTC
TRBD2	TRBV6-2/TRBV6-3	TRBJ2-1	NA	CASRNYVGDSGRANEQFF	TGTGCCAGCAGGAATTACGTAGGGGATAGCGGGAGGGCCAATGAGCAGTTCTTC
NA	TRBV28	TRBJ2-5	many	CASSERGRYQETQYF	TGTGCCAGTTCGGAACGGGGGCGGTACCAAGAGACCCAGTACTTC
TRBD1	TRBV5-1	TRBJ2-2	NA	CASSKGQATTGELFF	TGCGCCAGCAGCAAAGGACAGGCCACCACCGGGGAGCTGTTTTTT
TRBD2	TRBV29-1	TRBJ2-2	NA	CSVAVGGARTGELFF	TGCAGCGTTGCTGTCGGGGGGGCGAGGACCGGGGAGCTGTTTTTT
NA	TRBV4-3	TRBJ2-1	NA	CASSQTTPYNEQFF	TGCGCCAGCAGCCAGACGACTCCTTACAATGAGCAGTTCTTC
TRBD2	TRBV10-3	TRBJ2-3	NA	CATRLAGELGTDTQYF	TGTGCCACTCGACTAGCGGGAGAGTTGGGAACAGATACGCAGTATTTT
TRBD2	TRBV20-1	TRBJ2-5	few	CSARDFQRGTETQYF	TGCAGTGCTAGAGATTTCCAGCGGGGGACGGAGACCCAGTACTTC
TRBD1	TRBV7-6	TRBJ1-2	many	CASSVRTGNGYTF	TGTGCCAGCAGCGTCCGGACAGGGAATGGCTACACCTTC
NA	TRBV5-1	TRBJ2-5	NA	CASSFVPRETQYF	TGCGCCAGCAGCTTTGTTCCGAGGGAGACCCAGTACTTC
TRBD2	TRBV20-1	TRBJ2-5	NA	CSARDFRAGDQETQYF	TGCAGTGCTAGGGATTTCCGAGCGGGGGACCAAGAGACCCAGTACTTC
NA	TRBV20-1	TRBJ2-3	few	CSARGPRRGTDTQYF	TGCAGTGCTAGAGGTCCCCGGCGGGGCACAGATACGCAGTATTTT
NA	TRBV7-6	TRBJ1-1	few	CASSLRTNTEAFF	TGTGCCAGCAGCTTAAGGACGAACACTGAAGCTTTCTTT
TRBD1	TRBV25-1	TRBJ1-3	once	CASSGTGVGNTIYF	TGTGCCAGCAGTGGGACAGGCGTAGGAAACACCATATATTTT
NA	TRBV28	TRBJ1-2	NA	CARSFASRTRGYTF	TGTGCCAGAAGTTTTGCCTCAAGAACGCGTGGCTACACCTTC
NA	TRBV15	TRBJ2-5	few	CATSRETGAGLLVKTQYF	TGTGCCACCAGCAGAGAAACGGGCGCAGGGCTATTGGTAAAGACCCAGTACTTC
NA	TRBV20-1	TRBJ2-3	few	CSAKGHPSFTDTQYF	TGCAGTGCTAAAGGACATCCCTCATTCACAGATACGCAGTATTTT
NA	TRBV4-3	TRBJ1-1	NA	CVSSQGGRLNTEAFF	TGCGTCAGCAGCCAAGGAGGCCGGCTGAACACTGAAGCTTTCTTT
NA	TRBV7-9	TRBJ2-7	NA	CASSVQPNSEQYF	TGTGCCAGCAGCGTACAACCCAATAGCGAGCAGTACTTC
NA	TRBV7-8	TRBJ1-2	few	CASSTPTGGYTF	TGTGCCAGCAGCACCCCAACCGGGGGCTACACCTTC
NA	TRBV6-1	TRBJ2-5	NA	CASTPNYRGETQYF	TGTGCCAGCACCCCAAACTACCGAGGGGAGACCCAGTACTTC
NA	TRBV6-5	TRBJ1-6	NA	CASSRDRRSPLHF	TGTGCCAGCAGTCGGGACCGCCGTTCACCCCTCCACTTT
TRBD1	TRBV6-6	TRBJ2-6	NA	CASSQGTGLGANVLTF	TGTGCCAGCAGTCAGGGGACAGGGCTCGGGGCCAACGTCCTGACTTTC
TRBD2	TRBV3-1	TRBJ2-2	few	CASSQDNILAGGIGELFF	TGTGCCAGCAGCCAAGATAATATACTAGCGGGGGGGATCGGGGAGCTGTTTTTT
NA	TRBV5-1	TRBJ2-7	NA	CASSSTSQKNEQYF	TGCGCCAGCAGCTCGACCAGTCAGAAAAATGAGCAGTACTTC
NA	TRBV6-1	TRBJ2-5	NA	CASGRREGQETQYF	TGTGCCAGCGGGAGAAGAGAGGGCCAAGAGACCCAGTACTTC
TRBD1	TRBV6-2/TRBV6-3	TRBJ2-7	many	CAVTRIPGTGPQYF	TGTGCCGTTACCCGCATCCCCGGGACAGGCCCCCAGTACTTC